Below are 5 T cell receptor beta chains sequenced from a single sample in a study of blood T cell repertoires in COVID-19 (dated by TCRdb to 2020 to 2021). Library prep was done by the immunoSEQ multiplex PCR assay. TCRdb retrieved this table from immuneACCESS and kept in-frame rearrangements only. Not all clones are present; in checked studies, unresolved V genes account for under half, and no reason is known for the remainder. This sample lists under 95,000 clones; around three quarters were detected once. Jointly, the top ten make up around 5.8% of the sample. The sample consisted of peripheral blood. All receptors come from a man between 45 and 60 years old with active or convalescent COVID-19.

The rearrangement joins TRBV5-6 to TRBJ1-2; 8 bases line up with TRBD1. The ends lost 4 bases at V and 4 bases at J; junction bases unmatched: 6. This CDR3 has 14 residues. Germline V lookup: CDR1 SGHDT, CDR2 YYEEEE. CDR3 in amino acids: CASSIRQGSYGYTF. The CDR3 nucleotides are TGTGCCAGCAGCATCCGACAGGGGAGCTATGGCTACACCTTC.

The rearrangement links TRBV28 to TRBJ2-3; D is perhaps TRBD2 (7 bases). Trimming pared 7 bases from V and 0 bases from J, leaving 14 bases between. The CDR3 is 15 residues long. Germline V gene lookup returns CDR1 MDHEN and CDR2 SYDVKM. As DNA, the CDR3 is TGTGCCAGCACCCGGGGGGCCACTAGCACAGATACGCAGTATTTT. Amino acids: CASTRGATSTDTQYF.

The V gene is TRBV5-4, the J gene TRBJ1-2, with a tentative D call TRBD1 (6 bases). The CDR3 is 14 amino acids. Trimming shortened V by 9 bases and J by 4 bases, and 19 bases separated the two germline ends. Germline assignment: CDR1 SGHNT and CDR2 YYREEE (reference sequence). This chain's CDR3 is CATAGAGRAYGYTF. The CDR3 coding sequence is TGTGCCACCGCGGGGGCGGGGCGGGCCTATGGCTACACCTTC.

The rearrangement links TRBV7-8 to TRBJ2-1, with TRBD2 as a possible D gene (6 bases). In germline, CDR1 is SGHVS, CDR2 FQNEAQ. CDR3 length equals 16 residues. V was trimmed by 2 bases and J by 2 bases, leaving 13 bases between them. The CDR3 region has the DNA TGTGCCAGCAGCTTACCGGAGGGCTGGGCCTACAATGAGCAGTTCTTC. It translates to CASSLPEGWAYNEQFF.

The chain links TRBV6-5 to TRBJ1-5; D gene unclear. The germline CDR1 and CDR2 sequences are MNHEY and SVGAGI. V lost 7 bases and J lost 1, with 8 bases in between. The CDR3 covers 13 residues. CDR3 residues: CASTPGSNQPQHF. CDR3 nucleotides: TGTGCCAGCACCCCCGGGAGCAATCAGCCCCAGCATTTT.